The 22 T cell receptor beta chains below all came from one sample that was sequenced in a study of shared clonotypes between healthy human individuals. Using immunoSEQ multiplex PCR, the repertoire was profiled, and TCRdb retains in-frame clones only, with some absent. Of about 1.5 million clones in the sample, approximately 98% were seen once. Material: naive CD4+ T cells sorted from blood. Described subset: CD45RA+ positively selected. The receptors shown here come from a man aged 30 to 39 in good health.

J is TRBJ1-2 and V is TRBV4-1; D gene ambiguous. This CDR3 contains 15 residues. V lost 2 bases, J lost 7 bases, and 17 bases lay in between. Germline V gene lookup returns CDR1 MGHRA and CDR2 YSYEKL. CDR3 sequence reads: CASSQTWVGGGGYTF. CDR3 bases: TGCGCCAGCAGCCAAACCTGGGTGGGAGGAGGTGGCTACACCTTC.

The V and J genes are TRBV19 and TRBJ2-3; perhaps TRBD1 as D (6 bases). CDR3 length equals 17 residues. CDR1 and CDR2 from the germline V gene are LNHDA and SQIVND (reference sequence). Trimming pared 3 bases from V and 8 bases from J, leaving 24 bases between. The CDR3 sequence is CASSIIQNPGKGVTQYF. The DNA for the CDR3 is TGTGCCAGTAGTATCATTCAGAACCCGGGAAAGGGGGTTACGCAGTATTTT.

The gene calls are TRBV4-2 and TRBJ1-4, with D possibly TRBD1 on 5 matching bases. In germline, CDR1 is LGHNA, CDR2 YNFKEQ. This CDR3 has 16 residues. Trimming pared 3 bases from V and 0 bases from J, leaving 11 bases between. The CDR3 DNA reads TGTGCCAGCAGCCATGGCCGGGACGCAACTAATGAAAAACTGTTTTTT. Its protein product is CASSHGRDATNEKLFF.

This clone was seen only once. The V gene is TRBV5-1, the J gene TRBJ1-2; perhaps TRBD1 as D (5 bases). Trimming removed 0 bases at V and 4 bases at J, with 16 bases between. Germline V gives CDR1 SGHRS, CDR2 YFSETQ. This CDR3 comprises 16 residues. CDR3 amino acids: CASSLGDVSLVYGYTF. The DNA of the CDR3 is TGCGCCAGCAGCTTGGGGGACGTGTCTTTGGTCTATGGCTACACCTTC.

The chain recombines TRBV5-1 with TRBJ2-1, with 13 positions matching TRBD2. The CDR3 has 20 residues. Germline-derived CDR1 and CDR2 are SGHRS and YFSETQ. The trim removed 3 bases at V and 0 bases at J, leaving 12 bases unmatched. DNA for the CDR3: TGCGCCAGCAGCTCCCAGGGACTAGCGGGAAAATCTACCTCCTACAATGAGCAGTTCTTC. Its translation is CASSSQGLAGKSTSYNEQFF.

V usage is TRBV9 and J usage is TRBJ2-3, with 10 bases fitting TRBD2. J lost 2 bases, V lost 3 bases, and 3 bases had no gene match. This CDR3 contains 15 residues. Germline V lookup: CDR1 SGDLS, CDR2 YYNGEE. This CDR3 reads CASSALAGNTDTQYF. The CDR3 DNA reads TGTGCCAGCAGCGCACTAGCGGGGAACACAGATACGCAGTATTTT.

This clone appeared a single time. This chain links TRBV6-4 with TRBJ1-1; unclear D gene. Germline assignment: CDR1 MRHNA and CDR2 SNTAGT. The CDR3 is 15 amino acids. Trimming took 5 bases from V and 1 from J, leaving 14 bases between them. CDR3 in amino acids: CASSPSQARNTEAFF. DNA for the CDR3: TGTGCCAGCAGTCCCTCCCAGGCGAGGAACACTGAAGCTTTCTTT.

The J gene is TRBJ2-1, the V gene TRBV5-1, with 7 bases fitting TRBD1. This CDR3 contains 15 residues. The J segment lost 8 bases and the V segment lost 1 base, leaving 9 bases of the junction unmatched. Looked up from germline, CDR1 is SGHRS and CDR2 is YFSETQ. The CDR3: CASSLPEQGLYEQFF. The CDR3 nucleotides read TGCGCCAGCAGCTTGCCTGAACAGGGGTTGTATGAGCAGTTCTTC.

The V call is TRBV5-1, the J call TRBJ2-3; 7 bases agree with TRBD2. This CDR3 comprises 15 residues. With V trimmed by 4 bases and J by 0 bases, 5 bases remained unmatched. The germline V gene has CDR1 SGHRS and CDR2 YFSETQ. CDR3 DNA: TGCGCCAGCAGCGTGGCGGGAGCTAGCACAGATACGCAGTATTTT. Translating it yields CASSVAGASTDTQYF. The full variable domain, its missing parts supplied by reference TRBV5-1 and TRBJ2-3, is KAGVTQTPRYLIKTRGQQVTLSCSPISGHRSVSWYQQTPGQGLQFLFEYFSETQRNKGNFPGRFSGRQFSNSRSEMNVSTLELGDSALYLCASSVAGASTDTQYFGPGTRLTVL.

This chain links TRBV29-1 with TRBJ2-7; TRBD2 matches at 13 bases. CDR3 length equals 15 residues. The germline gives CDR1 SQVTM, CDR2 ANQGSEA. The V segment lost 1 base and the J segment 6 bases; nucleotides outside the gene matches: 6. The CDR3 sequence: CSVEGTSGRRSEQYF. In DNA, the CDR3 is TGCAGCGTTGAAGGGACTAGCGGGAGACGATCCGAGCAGTACTTC.

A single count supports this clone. The CDR3 spells CASTQDATNEKLFF. Here the CDR3 DNA reads TGTGCCAGCACCCAAGATGCAACTAATGAAAAACTGTTTTTT. The genes are TRBV7-9 and TRBJ1-4; D not resolved. This CDR3 has 14 residues. V lost 7 bases to trimming and J lost 0 bases, with 9 bases between them. Germline loops: CDR1 SEHNR, CDR2 FQNEAQ (reference sequence).

The CDR3 DNA follows: TGTGCCAGCAGCCACCTTATGGAGAACATTCAGTACTTC. It yields the protein CASSHLMENIQYF. The V and J genes are TRBV14 and TRBJ2-4; D remains ambiguous. This CDR3 contains 13 residues. V was shortened by 3 bases and J by 7 bases, with 10 bases between the two germline ends. CDR1 and CDR2 from the germline V gene are SGHDN and FVKESK.

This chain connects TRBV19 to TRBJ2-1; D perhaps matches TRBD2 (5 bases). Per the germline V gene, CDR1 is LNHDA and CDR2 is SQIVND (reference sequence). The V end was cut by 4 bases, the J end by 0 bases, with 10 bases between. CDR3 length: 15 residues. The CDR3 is CASSRRVGSYNEQFF. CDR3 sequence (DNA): TGTGCCAGTAGTAGGCGGGTCGGCTCCTACAATGAGCAGTTCTTC.

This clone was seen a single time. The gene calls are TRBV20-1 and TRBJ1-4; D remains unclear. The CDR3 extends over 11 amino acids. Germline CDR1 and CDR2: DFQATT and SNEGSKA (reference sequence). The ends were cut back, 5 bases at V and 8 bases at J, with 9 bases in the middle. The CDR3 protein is CSAAGREKLFF. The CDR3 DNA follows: TGCAGTGCTGCGGGTCGAGAAAAACTGTTTTTT.

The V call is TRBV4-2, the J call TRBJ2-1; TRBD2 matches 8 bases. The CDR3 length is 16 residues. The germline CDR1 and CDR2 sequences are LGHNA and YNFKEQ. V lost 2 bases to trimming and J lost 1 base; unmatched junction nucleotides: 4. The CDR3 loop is CASSQRSGSSYNEQFF. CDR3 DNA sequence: TGTGCCAGCAGCCAACGCAGCGGGAGTTCCTACAATGAGCAGTTCTTC.

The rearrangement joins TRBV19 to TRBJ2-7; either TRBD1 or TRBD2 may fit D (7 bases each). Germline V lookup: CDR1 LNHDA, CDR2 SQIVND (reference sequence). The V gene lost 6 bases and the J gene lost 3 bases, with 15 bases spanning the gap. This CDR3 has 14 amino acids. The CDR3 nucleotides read TGTGCCAGTAGCCGAACAGGGGAGGGCTACGAGCAGTACTTC. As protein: CASSRTGEGYEQYF. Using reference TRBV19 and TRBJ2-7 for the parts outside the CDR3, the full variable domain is DGGITQSPKYLFRKEGQNVTLSCEQNLNHDAMYWYRQDPGQGLRLIYYSQIVNDFQKGDIAEGYSVSREKKESFPLTVTSAQKNPTAFYLCASSRTGEGYEQYFGPGTRLTVT.

The CDR3 sequence: CASSHSSGTRSYEQYF. In nucleotides, the CDR3 is TGTGCCAGCAGCCATTCTAGCGGGACCCGCTCCTACGAGCAGTACTTC. This chain uses TRBV7-9 with TRBJ2-7; 9 positions agree with TRBD2. With V trimmed by 5 bases and J by 0 bases, 8 bases remained unmatched. Germline-derived CDR1 and CDR2 are SEHNR and FQNEAQ (reference sequence). The CDR3 covers 16 residues. The variable domain in full, with the rest retrieved from reference TRBV7-9 and TRBJ2-7, is DTGVSQNPRHKITKRGQNVTFRCDPISEHNRLYWYRQTLGQGPEFLTYFQNEAQLEKSRLLSDRFSAERPKGSFSTLEIQRTEQGDSAMYLCASSHSSGTRSYEQYFGPGTRLTVT.

The CDR3: CSVRGGSNYGYTF. CDR3 DNA: TGCAGCGTTCGTGGGGGCTCTAACTATGGCTACACCTTC. The chain carries TRBV29-1 and TRBJ1-2; maybe TRBD1 (6 bases). V was trimmed by 5 bases and J by 0 bases, leaving 10 bases between them. CDR1 and CDR2 from the germline V gene are SQVTM and ANQGSEA. The CDR3 is made up of 13 amino acids.

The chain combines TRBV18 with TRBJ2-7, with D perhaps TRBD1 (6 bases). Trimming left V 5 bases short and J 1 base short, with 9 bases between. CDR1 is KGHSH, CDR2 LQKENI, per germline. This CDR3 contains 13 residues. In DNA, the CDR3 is TGTGCCAGCTCAGGGGACAAATCCTACGAGCAGTACTTC. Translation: CASSGDKSYEQYF. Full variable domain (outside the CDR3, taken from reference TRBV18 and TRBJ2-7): NAGVMQNPRHLVRRRGQEARLRCSPMKGHSHVYWYRQLPEEGLKFMVYLQKENIIDESGMPKERFSAEFPKEGPSILRIQQVVRGDSAAYFCASSGDKSYEQYFGPGTRLTVT.

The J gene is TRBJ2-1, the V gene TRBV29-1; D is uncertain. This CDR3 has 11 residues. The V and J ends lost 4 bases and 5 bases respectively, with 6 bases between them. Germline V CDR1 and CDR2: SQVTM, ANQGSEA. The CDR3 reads CSVAPNNEQFF. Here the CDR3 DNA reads TGCAGCGTTGCCCCTAACAATGAGCAGTTCTTC.

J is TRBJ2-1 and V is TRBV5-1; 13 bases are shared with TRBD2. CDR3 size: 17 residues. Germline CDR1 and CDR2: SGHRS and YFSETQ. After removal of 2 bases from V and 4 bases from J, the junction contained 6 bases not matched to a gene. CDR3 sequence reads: CASSFGLAGAAYNEQFF. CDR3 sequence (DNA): TGCGCCAGCAGCTTTGGACTAGCGGGAGCGGCTTACAATGAGCAGTTCTTC.

The DNA of the CDR3 is TGCAGCGTGGACAGGGCCTACAATGAGCAGTTCTTC. Translating gives CSVDRAYNEQFF. The rearrangement uses TRBV29-1 and TRBJ2-1; 8 positions agree with TRBD1. This CDR3 is 12 amino acids long. V lost 6 bases and J lost 2; bases outside the gene matches: 0. Per the germline V gene, CDR1 is SQVTM and CDR2 is ANQGSEA.